These 4 T cell receptor beta chains were sequenced from one sample in a study of cytomegalovirus exposure and HLA in healthy donors. Amplification used 60 Vbeta primers and 13 Jbeta primers. Sequencing used immunoSEQ multiplex PCR; TCRdb keeps in-frame clones, though not all of them. The data show about 200,000 clones, roughly four fifths seen once. The sequencing sample was made of PBMCs. These receptors came from a woman between 40 and 55 years old in good health and CMV-seronegative.

This clone was recorded a few times. The chain has TRBV30 and TRBJ2-7; D not certain. Germline CDR1 and CDR2: GTSNPN and SVGIG (reference sequence). V was cut by 1 base and J by 7 bases, with 11 bases left in between. This CDR3 has 12 amino acids. CDR3 in amino acids: CAWSAEAWEQYF. The CDR3 DNA follows: TGTGCCTGGAGTGCCGAAGCGTGGGAGCAGTACTTC.

This chain uses TRBV21-1 with TRBJ2-2; the table's D call, TRBD2, was not checked against the DNA. TRBV21-1 is an annotated pseudogene. This CDR3 has 17 amino acids. The CDR3 DNA sequence: TGTGCCAGCAGCAAAGCCGTTAGCGGGAGGGACACCGGGGAGCTGTTTTTT. Protein: CASSKAVSGRDTGELFF.

This clone was counted only a few times. The chain couples TRBV15 to TRBJ2-7, with a possible D match to TRBD1 (5 bases). This CDR3 spans 16 amino acids. Germline values: CDR1 LNHNV, CDR2 YYDKDF (reference sequence). Between the trimmed V and J ends, which lost 0 bases and 2 bases, there was a span of 14 bases. DNA for the CDR3: TGTGCCACCAGCAGAGATCCTTCTAGGGGTCCCTACGAGCAGTACTTC. This encodes CATSRDPSRGPYEQYF.

The gene calls are TRBV5-1 and TRBJ2-1; TRBD1 aligns across 8 bases. The CDR3 is 15 amino acids. Germline CDR1 is SGHRS and CDR2 is YFSETQ. J lost 7 bases, V lost 2 bases, and 8 bases had no gene match. The CDR3 here is CASSLDGTGPNEQFF. DNA of the CDR3: TGCGCCAGCAGCTTAGACGGGACAGGACCTAATGAGCAGTTCTTC.